This T cell receptor (beta chain) was retrieved from a study of T-cell memory formation after mild COVID-19. About the research overall: Across donors, TCR clusters were largely donor specific. Study results and limitations: Researchers report contracting CD4+ clones mostly in CM and EM, with CD8+ clones in EMRA. Detection of some responders pre-infection suggested pre-existing cross-reactive memory T cells participated. Clones that contracted from day 15 to 85 had balanced CD4/CD8; later expanders were CD4+ biased.

A single record per CDR3 protein comes from TCRdb applying MiXCR to the 5' RACE reads. The sample has some 450,000 distinct CDR3 sequences; 20% are singletons. The table lists this clonotype with a few counts. Its antigen is undetermined. Between the trimmed V and J ends, which lost 3 bases and 0 bases, there was a span of 9 bases. This CDR3 is built from 14 residues. From germline, CDR1 is KGHSH and CDR2 LQKENI. The sample was PBMCs or a T cell subset sorted from them (not recorded which). The chain joins TRBV18 to TRBJ2-7, with D perhaps TRBD1 (6 bases). The sequence was obtained from an adult woman who had mild COVID-19 (a few samples of this study predate the infection). Cell type and time point are not known. CDR3 sequence (DNA): TGTGCCAGCTCACCCCTGGACAGCTCCTACGAGCAGTACTTC. This gives the protein CASSPLDSSYEQYF.